The 28 T cell receptor beta chains below were found in one sample sequenced in a study of early T cells in non-severe SARS-CoV-2 infection. MiXCR, applied by TCRdb to the 5' RACE reads, yields one record per CDR3 protein. The sample has around 61,000 distinct CDR3 sequences; roughly 12% are singletons. The source material was whole blood. These receptor sequences come from an adult who was a healthcare worker with PCR-confirmed SARS-CoV-2 infection or an uninfected control (not recorded which).

This clonotype was detected only a few times. The chain recombines TRBV6-5 with TRBJ2-7; tentatively, D is TRBD2 (5 bases). The V end was cut by 5 bases, the J end by 4 bases, with 18 bases between. There are 15 residues in the CDR3. Per germline, CDR1 MNHEY and CDR2 SVGAGI. The CDR3 nucleotides read TGTGCCAGCAGTAATTCCGGGAAAAGATGGTACGAGCAGTACTTC. This sequence encodes CASSNSGKRWYEQYF.

This clonotype was seen a few times. The rearrangement joins TRBV7-9 to TRBJ2-7; TRBD2 might be the D (6 bases). V was pared by 2 bases and J by 4 bases, with 15 bases between. The CDR3 is 15 residues long. CDR1 is SEHNR, CDR2 FQNEAQ, per germline (reference sequence). Here the CDR3 reads CASSLSSAGIYEQYF. The CDR3 coding sequence is TGTGCCAGCAGCTTAAGTTCAGCGGGTATTTACGAGCAGTACTTC.

This clonotype was counted many times. The rearrangement uses TRBV28 and TRBJ1-5, with 8 bases matching TRBD1. The V gene end was trimmed by 4 bases and the J gene end by 6 bases; junction bases not matched to a gene: 2. Germline lookup yields CDR1 MDHEN and CDR2 SYDVKM. CDR3 length: 13 residues. In DNA form, the CDR3 reads TGTGCCAGCAGTTGGACAGGGACTCAGCCCCAGCATTTT. Amino acid sequence: CASSWTGTQPQHF.

This clonotype was detected ten times or more. The rearrangement joins TRBV7-2 to TRBJ2-1, with D possibly being TRBD1 or TRBD2 (5 bases each). This CDR3 spans 16 amino acids. Germline values: CDR1 SGHTA, CDR2 FQGNSA. V was cut by 4 bases and J by 8 bases, with 21 bases left in between. The CDR3 DNA is TGTGCCAGCAGCTGGGATAGCAGGACTGGGGCGGATGAGCAGTTCTTC. Amino acid sequence: CASSWDSRTGADEQFF.

CDR3 sequence reads: CASRDLGPFGYTF. The CDR3 DNA reads as TGTGCCAGCAGGGATTTGGGGCCTTTTGGCTACACCTTC. The V gene is TRBV28, the J gene TRBJ1-2; perhaps TRBD1 as D (5 bases). Per germline, CDR1 MDHEN and CDR2 SYDVKM. With 6 bases removed from V and 7 bases from J, the gap between germline ends came to 15 bases. The CDR3 runs 13 residues.

The J gene is TRBJ2-1, the V gene TRBV5-5, with 8 bases lining up with TRBD2. There are 15 residues in the CDR3. The germline V gene encodes CDR1 SGHKS and CDR2 YYEKEE (reference sequence). V lost 4 bases and J lost 4; bases outside the gene matches: 7. DNA of the CDR3: TGTGCCAGCAGCCAGCGGGAGACGGGGTACAATGAGCAGTTCTTC. Translating it yields CASSQRETGYNEQFF.

Notes on this clonotype: A read error may be the cause here, since a much bigger clone is one base away. CDR3 DNA: TGTGCCATCTCCCCGGGATATGACGGGGAGCTGTTTTTT. It encodes CAISPGYDGELFF. The chain recombines TRBV10-3 with TRBJ2-2; D might be TRBD2 (5 bases). The V gene lost 8 bases and the J gene lost 7 bases, with 14 bases spanning the gap. Germline V gene data show CDR1 as ENHRY and CDR2 as SYGVKD. The CDR3 has 13 residues.

In this sample, this clonotype turned up once. V and J are TRBV6-5 and TRBJ2-1, with 10 bases matching TRBD1. In germline, CDR1 is MNHEY, CDR2 SVGAGI. This CDR3 has 17 amino acids. Trimming at V came to 5 bases and at J to 7 bases, leaving 14 bases not matched to a gene. CDR3 sequence: CASSPAGVEDRGNEQFF. The CDR3 DNA is TGTGCCAGCAGTCCGGCGGGAGTTGAGGACAGGGGGAATGAGCAGTTCTTC.

This clonotype was observed many times. The gene calls are TRBV7-6 and TRBJ2-2; the match to TRBD2 covers 13 bases. There are 18 residues in the CDR3. Germline CDR1 reads SGHVS; CDR2 reads FNYEAQ. Trimming at V came to 3 bases and at J to 0 bases, leaving 4 bases not matched to a gene. The DNA for the CDR3 is TGTGCCAGCAGCTTTCCCGGGACTAGCGGGGCGAACACCGGGGAGCTGTTTTTT. Protein product: CASSFPGTSGANTGELFF.

This clonotype was seen at least ten times. The rearrangement uses TRBV29-1 and TRBJ2-7, with TRBD2 matching 13 bases. CDR3 length equals 14 residues. V trimming: 7 bases; J trimming: 2 bases; junction bases outside the gene matches: 5. Germline V gene data show CDR1 as SQVTM and CDR2 as ANQGSEA. CDR3 nucleotides: TGCAGCGCGGCGGGGACTAGCGGGACCTACGAGCAGTACTTC. It is translated as CSAAGTSGTYEQYF.

This clonotype occurred a few times. V usage is TRBV27 and J usage is TRBJ2-1, with TRBD1 as a possible D gene (5 bases). CDR1 and CDR2 (germline): MNHEY, SMNVEV (reference sequence). V dropped 6 bases and J dropped 0 bases, with 12 bases sitting between them. CDR3 length: 15 residues. This CDR3 is CASRQGPSSYNEQFF. In nucleotides, the CDR3 is TGTGCCAGCAGGCAGGGTCCGAGCTCCTACAATGAGCAGTTCTTC.

This clonotype appeared many times. The chain has TRBV28 and TRBJ2-7, with D uncertain. Germline V gene data show CDR1 as MDHEN and CDR2 as SYDVKM. The CDR3 consists of 13 residues. Trimming left V 5 bases short and J 1 base short, with 9 bases between. CDR3 in DNA: TGTGCCAGCAGTCCCCAGGTTTCCTACGAGCAGTACTTC. It translates to CASSPQVSYEQYF.

The chain carries TRBV7-9 and TRBJ2-1; D gene ambiguous. Germline V gene lookup returns CDR1 SEHNR and CDR2 FQNEAQ (reference sequence). V shed 1 base and J shed 9 bases, with 4 bases lying between them. The CDR3 contains 11 residues. CDR3 DNA: TGTGCCAGCAGCTTAGGGGCTGAGCAGTTCTTC. Translated: CASSLGAEQFF.

This clonotype was observed many times. The CDR3 is CASSPDTDTQYF. In nucleotides, the CDR3 is TGCGCCAGCAGCCCCGACACAGATACGCAGTATTTT. The J gene is TRBJ2-3, the V gene TRBV5-1; D is unclear. CDR3 length: 12 amino acids. Trimming shortened V by 4 bases and J by 2 bases, and 5 bases separated the two germline ends. Per germline, CDR1 SGHRS and CDR2 YFSETQ.

This clonotype showed up just once. The chain carries TRBV29-1 and TRBJ1-1; D is unclear. This CDR3 is 13 amino acids long. The V gene's germline CDR1 is SQVTM and CDR2 ANQGSEA. The V end lost 6 bases, the J end lost 6 bases, and 17 bases lay between the germline ends. The DNA for the CDR3 is TGCAGCGTCTCGAGGGCCCAAGGCGCTGAAGCTTTCTTT. Protein sequence: CSVSRAQGAEAFF.

This clonotype was seen many times. This sequence joins TRBV28 and TRBJ2-1; 9 bases line up with TRBD2. CDR3 length: 15 residues. Per germline, CDR1 MDHEN and CDR2 SYDVKM. With V trimmed by 3 bases and J by 9 bases, 9 bases remained unmatched. CDR3 protein: CASSFVFSSGVEQFF. Written as DNA, the CDR3 is TGTGCCAGCAGTTTTGTGTTCTCTAGCGGGGTTGAGCAGTTCTTC. The complete variable domain, with remaining parts taken from reference TRBV28 and TRBJ2-1, reads DVKVTQSSRYLVKRTGEKVFLECVQDMDHENMFWYRQDPGLGLRLIYFSYDVKMKEKGDIPEGYSVSREKKERFSLILESASTNQTSMYLCASSFVFSSGVEQFFGPGTRLTVL.

This clonotype was recorded at least ten times. The rearrangement links TRBV5-5 to TRBJ2-7; 7 bases map to TRBD1. V was pared by 4 bases and J by 3 bases, with 10 bases of the junction left unmatched. The CDR3 is made up of 15 amino acids. In germline, CDR1 is SGHKS, CDR2 YYEKEE (reference sequence). The CDR3: CASSQTGTAVYEQYF. The CDR3 DNA reads TGTGCCAGCAGCCAAACCGGGACAGCGGTCTACGAGCAGTACTTC.

The chain combines TRBV4-1 with TRBJ2-2, with D perhaps TRBD2 (5 bases). V was pared by 0 bases and J by 5 bases, with 13 bases between. Germline V gene data show CDR1 as MGHRA and CDR2 as YSYEKL. The CDR3 is 16 residues long. CDR3 region: CASSQEGSRPTGELFF. CDR3 in DNA: TGCGCCAGCAGCCAAGAGGGGAGCAGGCCGACCGGGGAGCTGTTTTTT.

This clonotype occurred many times. CDR3 nucleotide sequence: TGTGCCAGCAGTGATGCCGGCACAGATACGCAGTATTTT. This codes for CASSDAGTDTQYF. The gene calls are TRBV25-1 and TRBJ2-3; no reliable D call. CDR3 length: 13 amino acids. The V gene lost 3 bases and the J gene lost 1 base, with 5 bases spanning the gap. Germline V gives CDR1 MGHDK, CDR2 SYGVNS.

The sample holds many counts of this clonotype. The gene calls are TRBV10-1 and TRBJ2-7, with TRBD1 as a possible D gene (8 bases). This CDR3 is built from 14 residues. The germline CDR1 and CDR2 sequences are WNHNN and SYGVQD (reference sequence). Trimming took off 2 bases at V and 4 bases at J, with 12 bases between the two ends. In DNA form, the CDR3 reads TGCGCCAGCAGTGAGGGACAGGGAGGGTACGAGCAGTACTTC. Amino acids: CASSEGQGGYEQYF.

This clonotype has more than one count but fewer than ten. This chain links TRBV11-2 with TRBJ2-1; 7 nucleotides line up with TRBD1. The junction had 15 bases not matched to a gene; V was cut back by 5 bases and J by 2 bases. CDR3 length: 18 residues. Germline values: CDR1 SGHAT, CDR2 FQNNGV. As DNA, the CDR3 is TGTGCCAGCAGCGCCTACCCCCGTGACAGGGCGACCTACAATGAGCAGTTCTTC. Translated, it gives CASSAYPRDRATYNEQFF. Variable domain in full (rest from reference TRBV11-2 and TRBJ2-1): EAGVAQSPRYKIIEKRQSVAFWCNPISGHATLYWYQQILGQGPKLLIQFQNNGVVDDSQLPKDRFSAERLKGVDSTLKIQPAKLEDSAVYLCASSAYPRDRATYNEQFFGPGTRLTVL.

The V call is TRBV6-1, the J call TRBJ1-3; TRBD1 might be the D (5 bases). CDR1 MNHNS and CDR2 SASEGT come from the germline V gene. Trimming pared 6 bases from V and 2 bases from J, leaving 17 bases between. The CDR3 covers 16 residues. The CDR3 DNA reads TGTGCCAGCAGGTGGGAACGCGGGGGTACTGGAAACACCATATATTTT. It encodes CASRWERGGTGNTIYF.

This clonotype turned up a few times. The chain is built from TRBV12-3 or TRBV12-4 and TRBJ1-2; the D is unclear. V lost 2 bases to trimming and J lost 7 bases, with 11 bases between them. The CDR3 has 13 residues. This chain's CDR3 is CASSLTELSGYTF. In nucleotides, the CDR3 is TGTGCCAGCAGTTTAACAGAACTTAGTGGCTACACCTTC.

Here the CDR3 DNA reads TGTGCCAGCAGCCAAGGATGGGGGGGAGGCTACACCTTC. This translates into CASSQGWGGGYTF. The chain uses TRBV4-2 and TRBJ1-2; D is perhaps TRBD1 (5 bases). Germline V CDR1 and CDR2: LGHNA, YNFKEQ. CDR3 size: 13 residues. V was trimmed by 1 base and J by 8 bases, leaving 11 bases between them.

Comment on this clonotype: A read error may produce the germline difference seen at one junction end. The J gene is TRBJ2-1, the V gene TRBV7-2; the D is unclear. The CDR3 is 12 residues long. The V gene's germline CDR1 is SGHTA and CDR2 FQGNSA. The CDR3 nucleotides read TGTGCCAGCAGCTTAAGGCGTGTACAACCTCGATTC. Its translation is CASSLRRVQPRF.

This clonotype was seen a handful of times. The chain employs TRBV5-5 and TRBJ2-7; 9 nucleotides align to TRBD1. The CDR3 runs 14 residues. Germline trimming cut 4 bases from V and 7 bases from J; bases unmatched to any gene: 9. Germline V CDR1 and CDR2: SGHKS, YYEKEE (reference sequence). CDR3 nucleotide sequence: TGTGCCAGCAGCAACCCGGGACAGGGACGGGAGCAGTACTTC. This encodes CASSNPGQGREQYF. The whole variable domain, filled in from reference TRBV5-5 and TRBJ2-7, reads DAGVTQSPTHLIKTRGQQVTLRCSPISGHKSVSWYQQVLGQGPQFIFQYYEKEERGRGNFPDRFSARQFPNYSSELNVNALLLGDSALYLCASSNPGQGREQYFGPGTRLTVT.

The table lists this clonotype with many counts. The chain is built from TRBV7-6 and TRBJ2-2; TRBD1 aligns across 7 bases. This CDR3 region has 17 residues. CDR1 is SGHVS, CDR2 FNYEAQ, per germline. With V trimmed by 1 base and J by 5 bases, 10 bases remained unmatched. In DNA, the CDR3 is TGTGCCAGCAGCTTAGACCAGGAACAGGGGAATACCGGGGAGCTGTTTTTT. Protein product: CASSLDQEQGNTGELFF.

The sample holds many counts of this clonotype. The chain couples TRBV11-1 to TRBJ1-1; D possibly corresponds to TRBD1 (6 bases). This CDR3 spans 16 amino acids. Deletions cut 4 bases from V and 5 bases from J, with 20 bases between. From germline, CDR1 is SGHAT and CDR2 FQDESV (reference sequence). CDR3 region: CASSWPSDRGGTEAFF. CDR3 nucleotide sequence: TGTGCCAGCAGCTGGCCCTCCGATAGAGGGGGGACTGAAGCTTTCTTT.